The following is a T cell receptor (beta chain) sequence with its context. Its target is not known. It is unclear where the CDR3 begins or ends on the DNA, so no DNA is shown, and the CDR3 is as TCRdb lists it. Inclusive of both ends, the CDR3 amounts to 18 amino acids. The data originate from a study of a mutant IDH1 vaccine in newly diagnosed glioma. Time point: week 47, end of study. A single vaccine dose contained 300 ug of mutant IDH1 20-mer peptide, and topical imiquimod was used with it. Across weeks 1, 3, 5, 7, 11, 15, 19 and 23, patients received a vaccination each time, eight in all. Donor diagnoses consisted of new WHO grade 3 or 4 IDH1-mutant, ATRX-lost astrocytomas. Study-level points and caveats: Pseudoprogression appears to have had no connection to changes in top peripheral T cell clonotypes. A vaccine-induced immune response developed in around 92% of the patients.

Sequenced by immunoSEQ multiplex PCR; TCRdb stores in-frame clones only, minus some. The sample has tens of thousands of clones; about 61% are singletons. The TCR comes from a man aged 35 to 55 with glioma. Some clones in this sample may be carry-over from other donors' samples. This specimen consisted of peripheral blood mononuclear cells (PBMCs), obtained from a glioma patient whose treatment included an IDH1 peptide vaccine. This sequence joins TRBV21-1 and TRBJ1-4. TRBV21-1 is a pseudogene. CDR3 sequence reads: CASSKVGKGNATNEKLFF.